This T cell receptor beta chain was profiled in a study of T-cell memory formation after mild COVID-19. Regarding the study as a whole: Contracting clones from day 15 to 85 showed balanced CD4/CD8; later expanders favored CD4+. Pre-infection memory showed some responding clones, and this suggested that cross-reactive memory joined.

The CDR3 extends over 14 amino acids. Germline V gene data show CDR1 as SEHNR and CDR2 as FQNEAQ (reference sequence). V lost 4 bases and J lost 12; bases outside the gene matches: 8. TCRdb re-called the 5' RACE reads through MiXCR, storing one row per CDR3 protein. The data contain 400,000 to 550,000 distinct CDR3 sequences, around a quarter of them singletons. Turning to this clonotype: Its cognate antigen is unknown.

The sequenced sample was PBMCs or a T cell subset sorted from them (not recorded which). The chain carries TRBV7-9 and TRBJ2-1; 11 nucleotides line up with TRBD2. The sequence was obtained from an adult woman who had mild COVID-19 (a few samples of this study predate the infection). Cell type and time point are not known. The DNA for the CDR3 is TGTGCCAGCAGCTCCGGGACTAGCGGTATCGGGCAGTTCTTC. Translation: CASSSGTSGIGQFF. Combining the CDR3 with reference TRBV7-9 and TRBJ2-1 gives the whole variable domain DTGVSQNPRHKITKRGQNVTFRCDPISEHNRLYWYRQTLGQGPEFLTYFQNEAQLEKSRLLSDRFSAERPKGSFSTLEIQRTEQGDSAMYLCASSSGTSGIGQFFGPGTRLTVL.